Following are 5 T cell receptor beta chains from one sample sequenced in a study of glioma-infiltrating T cells after dendritic cell vaccination. Time point reported: after dendritic cell vaccination, including at tumor progression/relapse. Using immunoSEQ multiplex PCR, the repertoire was profiled, and TCRdb retains in-frame clones only, with some absent. The sample shows 85,000 to 100,000 clones, 65% to 85% of them seen only once. Sequences were derived from blood, sampled after dendritic cell vaccination. These receptors were obtained from a human donor with glioblastoma.

The V call is TRBV6-1, the J call TRBJ1-5; TRBD1 agrees at 8 bases. This CDR3 comprises 15 residues. Germline CDR1 and CDR2: MNHNS and SASEGT. V lost 7 bases to trimming and J lost 0 bases; unmatched junction nucleotides: 5. The CDR3 sequence: CASTQTGDSNQPQHF. CDR3 DNA sequence: TGTGCCAGCACCCAGACAGGGGATAGCAATCAGCCCCAGCATTTT.

V and J are TRBV19 and TRBJ1-1; 9 nucleotides agree with TRBD1. CDR1 and CDR2 from the germline V gene are LNHDA and SQIVND (reference sequence). The CDR3 has 15 residues. V lost 5 bases to trimming and J lost 5 bases; unmatched junction nucleotides: 9. The CDR3: CASSPRTGAATEAFF. The CDR3 coding sequence is TGTGCCAGTAGTCCCCGGACAGGGGCGGCAACTGAAGCTTTCTTT.

The chain couples TRBV9 to TRBJ2-1; TRBD1 is a possible D gene (6 bases). Per germline, CDR1 SGDLS and CDR2 YYNGEE. CDR3 length: 15 amino acids. V was shortened by 2 bases and J by 6 bases, with 15 bases between the two germline ends. CDR3: CASSVSGVSSNEQFF. CDR3 bases: TGTGCCAGCAGCGTTTCAGGGGTTTCAAGCAATGAGCAGTTCTTC.

V usage is TRBV27 and J usage is TRBJ2-7, with 7 nucleotides matching TRBD1. With 6 bases clipped from V and 2 bases from J, the junction kept 13 bases outside the gene matches. The CDR3 is made up of 16 amino acids. Germline V lookup: CDR1 MNHEY, CDR2 SMNVEV (reference sequence). The CDR3 sequence is CASRGPQGITAYEQYF. CDR3 coding DNA: TGTGCCAGCAGGGGACCACAGGGGATCACAGCCTACGAGCAGTACTTC.

The rearrangement links TRBV2 to TRBJ2-7; TRBD2 matches at 7 bases. V lost 8 bases, J lost 2 bases, and 0 bases stayed unmatched. Germline loops: CDR1 SNHLY, CDR2 FYNNEI. The CDR3 covers 11 residues. The CDR3 DNA sequence: TGTGCCAGCGGGGGGGCCTACGAGCAGTACTTC. It translates to CASGGAYEQYF.